The 9 T cell receptor beta chains below come from one sample, sequenced in a study of read filtering for tumor transcriptome and immune sequencing. Molecular barcoded adaptors covering alpha/delta and beta/gamma chains were used on about 0.4 ug RNA. TCRdb re-called the reads through MiXCR, storing one row per CDR3 protein. The data show 50,000 to 65,000 distinct CDR3 sequences, under 20% seen once. The sequenced sample was a population of CD138-negative cells sorted from bone marrow. These receptors originate from a donor at least 40 years old with multiple myeloma.

A remark on this clonotype: A junction boundary mismatches the germline segment, possibly from a read error. This chain links TRBV7-2 with TRBJ1-2; no firm D call. This CDR3 is built from 13 residues. Germline V gives CDR1 SGHTA, CDR2 FQGNSA. The CDR3 spells CASCLGQVFGYTF. In DNA, the CDR3 is TGTGCCAGCTGCTTAGGGCAGGTCTTTGGCTACACCTTC.

There are many counts of this clonotype. The chain has TRBV29-1 and TRBJ2-7, with D possibly TRBD1 on 7 matching bases. The ends were cut back, 7 bases at V and 3 bases at J, with 22 bases in the middle. The CDR3 is 15 amino acids. Germline V CDR1 and CDR2: SQVTM, ANQGSEA. The CDR3 loop is CSAHLRQGGRYEQYF. The CDR3 nucleotides read TGCAGCGCACACCTTCGACAGGGAGGACGCTACGAGCAGTACTTC.

The table lists this clonotype with many counts. The genes are TRBV2 and TRBJ2-7; no firm D call. CDR1 SNHLY and CDR2 FYNNEI come from the germline V gene. This CDR3 has 14 residues. The V and J ends lost 3 bases and 3 bases respectively, with 12 bases between them. CDR3 loop: CASSDPNSHYEQYF. CDR3 coding DNA: TGTGCCAGCAGTGACCCCAACTCTCACTACGAGCAGTACTTC.

This clonotype was seen ten or more times. The chain employs TRBV20-1 and TRBJ2-1; D is perhaps TRBD2 (6 bases). The germline V and J ends were trimmed by 6 bases and 8 bases, with 20 bases remaining between them. CDR1 DFQATT and CDR2 SNEGSKA come from the germline V gene (reference sequence). CDR3 length: 14 residues. CDR3 nucleotide sequence: TGCAGTGCCCCCTCGAGGAGGGTTCGGGATGAGCAGTTCTTC. Encoded protein: CSAPSRRVRDEQFF.

About this clonotype itself: A single base separates this from a much larger clone, so it may be a read error. The genes are TRBV5-1 and TRBJ2-6, with 8 bases lining up with TRBD2. Germline V lookup: CDR1 SGHRS, CDR2 YFSETQ. CDR3 length equals 18 residues. CDR3 residues: CASSHQTSAISGANILTF. In nucleotides, the CDR3 is TGCGCCAGCAGCCACCAGACTAGCGCTATCTCTGGGGCCAACATCCTGACTTTC.

Details on this clonotype: A much larger clone differs from this one at a single base, so this may be a read error. J is TRBJ1-1 and V is TRBV18, with 12 bases fitting TRBD1. Germline lookup yields CDR1 KGHSH and CDR2 LQKENI. Unmatched junction bases numbered 2, after V lost 5 bases and J lost 4 bases. The CDR3 runs 14 residues. CDR3 in amino acids: CASSVGQGATEAFF. The CDR3, as DNA: TGTGCCAGCTCAGTGGGACAGGGGGCCACTGAAGCTTTCTTT.

This clonotype was found many times. The chain has TRBV7-2 and TRBJ2-7; TRBD2 agrees at 7 bases. The CDR3 is 15 amino acids. The J segment lost 3 bases and the V segment lost 2 bases, leaving 7 bases of the junction unmatched. Germline lookup yields CDR1 SGHTA and CDR2 FQGNSA. This CDR3 is CASSLSGSGYYEQYF. The CDR3, as DNA: TGTGCCAGCAGCTTATCGGGTAGCGGGTACTACGAGCAGTACTTC.

Points on this clonotype: This could be a read error, since a much larger clone is one nucleotide away. This CDR3 is CVINNRDLSYEQYF. CDR3 nucleotides: TGTGTCATCAACAACAGGGACCTCTCCTACGAGCAGTACTTC. This chain joins TRBV10-3 and TRBJ2-7, with TRBD1 as a possible D gene (6 bases). CDR3 length equals 14 residues. Germline loops: CDR1 ENHRY, CDR2 SYGVKD.

In its sample, this clonotype was seen a few times. This chain joins TRBV12-5 and TRBJ1-5; TRBD1 agrees at 9 bases. The CDR3 length is 14 residues. The ends lost 3 bases at V and 9 bases at J; junction bases unmatched: 6. Germline assignment: CDR1 LGHNT and CDR2 FRNRAP. CDR3 region: CASGLGQGQRPQHF. The DNA for the CDR3 is TGTGCTAGTGGTTTAGGACAGGGGCAACGGCCCCAGCATTTT.